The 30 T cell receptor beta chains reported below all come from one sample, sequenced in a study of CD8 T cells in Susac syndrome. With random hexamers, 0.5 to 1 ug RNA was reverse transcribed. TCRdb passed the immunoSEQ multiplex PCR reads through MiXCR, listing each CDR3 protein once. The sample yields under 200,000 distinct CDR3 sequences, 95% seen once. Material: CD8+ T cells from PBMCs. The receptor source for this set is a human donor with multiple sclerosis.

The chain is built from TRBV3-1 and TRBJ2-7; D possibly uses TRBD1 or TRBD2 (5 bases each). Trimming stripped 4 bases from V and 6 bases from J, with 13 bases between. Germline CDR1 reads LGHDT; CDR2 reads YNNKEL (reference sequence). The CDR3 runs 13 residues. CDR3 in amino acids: CASSLREGREQYF. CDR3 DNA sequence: TGTGCCAGCAGCCTTCGCGAGGGGCGCGAGCAGTACTTC.

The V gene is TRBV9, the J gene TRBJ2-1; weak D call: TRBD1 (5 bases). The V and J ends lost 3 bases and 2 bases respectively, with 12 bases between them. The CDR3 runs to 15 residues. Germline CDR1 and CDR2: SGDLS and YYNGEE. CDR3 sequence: CASSAWGRAYNEQFF. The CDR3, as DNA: TGTGCCAGCAGCGCCTGGGGCAGGGCCTACAATGAGCAGTTCTTC.

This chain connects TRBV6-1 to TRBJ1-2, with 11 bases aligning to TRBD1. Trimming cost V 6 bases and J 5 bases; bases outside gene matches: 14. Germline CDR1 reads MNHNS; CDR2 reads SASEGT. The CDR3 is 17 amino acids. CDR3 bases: TGTGCCAGCAGAGGGGACCGTGCGGACAGGGGGCTGTATGGCTACACCTTC. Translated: CASRGDRADRGLYGYTF.

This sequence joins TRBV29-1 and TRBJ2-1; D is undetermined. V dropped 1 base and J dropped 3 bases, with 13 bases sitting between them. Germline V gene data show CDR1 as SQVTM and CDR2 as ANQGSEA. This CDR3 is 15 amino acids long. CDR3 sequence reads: CSVEVKLHFYNEQFF. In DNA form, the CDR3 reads TGCAGCGTTGAAGTAAAACTTCATTTCTACAATGAGCAGTTCTTC.

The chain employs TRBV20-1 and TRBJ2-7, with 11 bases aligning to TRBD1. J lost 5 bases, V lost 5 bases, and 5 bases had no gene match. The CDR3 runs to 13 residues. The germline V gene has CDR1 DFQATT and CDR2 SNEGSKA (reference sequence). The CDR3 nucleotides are TGCAGTGCTCGGGACAGGGGGTTTCACGAGCAGTACTTC. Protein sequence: CSARDRGFHEQYF.

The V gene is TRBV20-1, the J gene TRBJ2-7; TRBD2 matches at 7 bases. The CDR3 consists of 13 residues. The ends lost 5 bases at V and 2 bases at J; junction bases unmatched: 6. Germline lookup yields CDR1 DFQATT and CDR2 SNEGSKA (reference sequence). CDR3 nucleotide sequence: TGCAGTGCTGCTAGCGGTTTTGCCTACGAGCAGTACTTC. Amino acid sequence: CSAASGFAYEQYF.

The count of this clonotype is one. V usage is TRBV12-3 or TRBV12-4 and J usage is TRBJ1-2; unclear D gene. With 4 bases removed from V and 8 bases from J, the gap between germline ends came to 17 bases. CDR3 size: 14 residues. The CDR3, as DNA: TGTGCCAGCAGTTCCCAGGTCTATACTGGGGGCTACACCTTC. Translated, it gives CASSSQVYTGGYTF.

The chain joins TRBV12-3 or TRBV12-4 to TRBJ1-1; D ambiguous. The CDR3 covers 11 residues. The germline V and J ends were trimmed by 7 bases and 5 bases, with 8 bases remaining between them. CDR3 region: CASTEGTEAFF. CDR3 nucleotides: TGTGCCAGCACCGAAGGGACTGAAGCTTTCTTT.

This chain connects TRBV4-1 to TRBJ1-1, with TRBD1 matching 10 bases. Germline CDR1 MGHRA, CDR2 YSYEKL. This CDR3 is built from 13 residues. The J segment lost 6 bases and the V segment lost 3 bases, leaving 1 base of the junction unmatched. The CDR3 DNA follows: TGCGCCAGCAGCCAGACAGGGGGCTCTGAAGCTTTCTTT. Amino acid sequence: CASSQTGGSEAFF.

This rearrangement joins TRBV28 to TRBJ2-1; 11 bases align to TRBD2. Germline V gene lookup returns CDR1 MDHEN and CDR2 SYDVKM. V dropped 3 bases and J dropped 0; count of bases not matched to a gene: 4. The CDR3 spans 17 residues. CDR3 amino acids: CASSLLGLADSYNEQFF. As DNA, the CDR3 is TGTGCCAGCAGTTTGCTGGGACTAGCGGACTCCTACAATGAGCAGTTCTTC. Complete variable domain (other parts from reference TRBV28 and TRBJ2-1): DVKVTQSSRYLVKRTGEKVFLECVQDMDHENMFWYRQDPGLGLRLIYFSYDVKMKEKGDIPEGYSVSREKKERFSLILESASTNQTSMYLCASSLLGLADSYNEQFFGPGTRLTVL.

The CDR3 sequence: CASSQNGREQFF. The DNA of the CDR3 is TGTGCCAGCAGCCAGAATGGACGTGAGCAGTTCTTC. The V and J genes are TRBV16 and TRBJ2-1; the D is unclear. Germline V gives CDR1 KGHSY, CDR2 FQNENV. The CDR3 has 12 residues. The V end was cut by 3 bases, the J end by 9 bases, with 9 bases between.

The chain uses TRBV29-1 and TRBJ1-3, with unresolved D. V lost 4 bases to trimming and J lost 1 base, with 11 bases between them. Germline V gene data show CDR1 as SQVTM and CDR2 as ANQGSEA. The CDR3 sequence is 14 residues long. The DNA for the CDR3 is TGCAGCGTTGGTGGCTCCCGGTCTGGAAACACCATATATTTT. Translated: CSVGGSRSGNTIYF.

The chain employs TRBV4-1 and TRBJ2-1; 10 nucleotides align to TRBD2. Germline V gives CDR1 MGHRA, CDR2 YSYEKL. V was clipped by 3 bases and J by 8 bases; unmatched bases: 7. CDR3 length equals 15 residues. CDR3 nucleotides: TGCGCCAGCAGCCAGTTGGCTAGCGGGAGTTATGAGCAGTTCTTC. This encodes CASSQLASGSYEQFF.

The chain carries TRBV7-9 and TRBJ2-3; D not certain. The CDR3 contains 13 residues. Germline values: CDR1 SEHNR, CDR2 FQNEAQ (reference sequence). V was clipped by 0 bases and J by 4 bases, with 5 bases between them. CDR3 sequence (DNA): TGTGCCAGCAGCTTAGCGCCTTCAGATACGCAGTATTTT. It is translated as CASSLAPSDTQYF.

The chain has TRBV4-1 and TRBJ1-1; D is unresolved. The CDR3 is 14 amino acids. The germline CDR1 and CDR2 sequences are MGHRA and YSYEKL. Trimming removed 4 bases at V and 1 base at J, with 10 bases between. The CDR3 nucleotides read TGCGCCAGCAGCCTATTATGGGAGAACACTGAAGCTTTCTTT. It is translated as CASSLLWENTEAFF.

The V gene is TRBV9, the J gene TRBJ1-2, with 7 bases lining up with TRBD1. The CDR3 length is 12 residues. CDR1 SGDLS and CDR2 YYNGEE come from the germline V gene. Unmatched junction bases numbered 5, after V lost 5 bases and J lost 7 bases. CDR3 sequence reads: CASRDRISGYTF. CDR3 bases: TGTGCCAGCAGGGACAGGATAAGTGGCTACACCTTC.

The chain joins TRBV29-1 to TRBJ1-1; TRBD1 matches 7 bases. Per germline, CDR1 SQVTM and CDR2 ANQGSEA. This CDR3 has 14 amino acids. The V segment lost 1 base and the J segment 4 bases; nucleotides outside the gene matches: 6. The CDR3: CSVEVGTVATEAFF. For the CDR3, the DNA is TGCAGCGTTGAAGTCGGGACAGTCGCCACTGAAGCTTTCTTT. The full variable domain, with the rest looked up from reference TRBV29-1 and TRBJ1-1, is SAVISQKPSRDICQRGTSLTIQCQVDSQVTMMFWYRQQPGQSLTLIATANQGSEATYESGFVIDKFPISRPNLTFSTLTVSNMSPEDSSIYLCSVEVGTVATEAFFGQGTRLTVV.

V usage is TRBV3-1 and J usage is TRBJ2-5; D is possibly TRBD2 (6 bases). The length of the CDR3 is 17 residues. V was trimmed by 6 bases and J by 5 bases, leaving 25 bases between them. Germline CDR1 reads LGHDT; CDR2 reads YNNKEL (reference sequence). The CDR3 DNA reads TGTGCCAGCAGGGAGCGGCACCGCGCGGGACCCGGGGAGACCCAGTACTTC. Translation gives CASRERHRAGPGETQYF.

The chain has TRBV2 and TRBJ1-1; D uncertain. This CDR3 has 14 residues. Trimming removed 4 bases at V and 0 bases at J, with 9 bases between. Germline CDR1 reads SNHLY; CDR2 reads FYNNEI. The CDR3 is CASSAGQLNTEAFF. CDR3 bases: TGTGCCAGCAGTGCCGGCCAGCTGAACACTGAAGCTTTCTTT. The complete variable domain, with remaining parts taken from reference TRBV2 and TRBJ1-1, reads EPEVTQTPSHQVTQMGQEVILRCVPISNHLYFYWYRQILGQKVEFLVSFYNNEISEKSEIFDDQFSVERPDGSNFTLKIRSTKLEDSAMYFCASSAGQLNTEAFFGQGTRLTVV.

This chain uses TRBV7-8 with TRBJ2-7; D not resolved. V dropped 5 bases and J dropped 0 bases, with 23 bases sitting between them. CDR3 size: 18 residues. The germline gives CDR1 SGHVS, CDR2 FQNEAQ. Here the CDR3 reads CASSRRGSPAESSYEQYF. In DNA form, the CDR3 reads TGTGCCAGCAGCCGGCGCGGCAGCCCCGCCGAGAGCTCCTACGAGCAGTACTTC.

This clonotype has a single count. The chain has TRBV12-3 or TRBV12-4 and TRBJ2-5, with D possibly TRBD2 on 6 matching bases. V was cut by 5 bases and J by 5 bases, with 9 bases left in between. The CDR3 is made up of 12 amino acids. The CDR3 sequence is CASSRRGETQYF. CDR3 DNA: TGTGCCAGCAGTAGGAGGGGCGAGACCCAGTACTTC.

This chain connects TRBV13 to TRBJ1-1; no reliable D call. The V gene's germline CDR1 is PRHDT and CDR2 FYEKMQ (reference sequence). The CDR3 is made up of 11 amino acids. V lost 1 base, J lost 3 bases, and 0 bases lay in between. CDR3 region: CASSLDTEAFF. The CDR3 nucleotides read TGTGCCAGCAGCTTAGACACTGAAGCTTTCTTT.

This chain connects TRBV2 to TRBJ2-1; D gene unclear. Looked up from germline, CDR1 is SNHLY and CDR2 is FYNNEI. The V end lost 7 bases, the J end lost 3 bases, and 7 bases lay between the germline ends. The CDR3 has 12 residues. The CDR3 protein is CASKDFYNEQFF. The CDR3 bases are TGTGCCAGCAAGGATTTCTACAATGAGCAGTTCTTC.

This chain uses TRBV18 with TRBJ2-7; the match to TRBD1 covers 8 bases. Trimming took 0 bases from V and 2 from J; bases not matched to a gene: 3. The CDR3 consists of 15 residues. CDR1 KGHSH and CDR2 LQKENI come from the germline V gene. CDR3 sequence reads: CASSPPGTGAYEQYF. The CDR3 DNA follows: TGTGCCAGCTCACCACCAGGGACAGGTGCCTACGAGCAGTACTTC.

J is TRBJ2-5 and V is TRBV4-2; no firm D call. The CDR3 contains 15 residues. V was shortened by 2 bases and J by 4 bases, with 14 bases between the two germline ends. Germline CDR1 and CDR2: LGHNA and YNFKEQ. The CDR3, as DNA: TGTGCCAGCAGCCAACAGTTAGAATTGGGAGAGACCCAGTACTTC. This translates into CASSQQLELGETQYF.

The CDR3 is CASSQVRGGRYNEQFF. CDR3 nucleotide sequence: TGCGCCAGCAGCCAAGTACGCGGAGGGCGGTACAATGAGCAGTTCTTC. This chain uses TRBV4-1 with TRBJ2-1; the D gene is possibly TRBD2 (6 bases). The CDR3 runs to 16 residues. Germline CDR1 MGHRA, CDR2 YSYEKL. Trimming took 1 base from V and 4 from J, leaving 14 bases between them.

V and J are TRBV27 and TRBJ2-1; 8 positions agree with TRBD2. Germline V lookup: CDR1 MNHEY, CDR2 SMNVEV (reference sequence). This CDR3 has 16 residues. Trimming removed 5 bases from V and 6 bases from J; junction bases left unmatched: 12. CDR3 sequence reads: CASSPRPAGEGNEQFF. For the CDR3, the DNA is TGTGCCAGCAGTCCTCGGCCAGCGGGAGAGGGCAATGAGCAGTTCTTC.

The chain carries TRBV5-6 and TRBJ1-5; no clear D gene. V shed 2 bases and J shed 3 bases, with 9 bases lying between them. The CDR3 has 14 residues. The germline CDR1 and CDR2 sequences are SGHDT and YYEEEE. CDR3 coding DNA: TGTGCCAGCAGCTTTAGAGGGAACAATCAGCCCCAGCATTTT. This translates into CASSFRGNNQPQHF. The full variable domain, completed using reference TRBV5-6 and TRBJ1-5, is DAGVTQSPTHLIKTRGQQVTLRCSPKSGHDTVSWYQQALGQGPQFIFQYYEEEERQRGNFPDRFSGHQFPNYSSELNVNALLLGDSALYLCASSFRGNNQPQHFGDGTRLSIL.

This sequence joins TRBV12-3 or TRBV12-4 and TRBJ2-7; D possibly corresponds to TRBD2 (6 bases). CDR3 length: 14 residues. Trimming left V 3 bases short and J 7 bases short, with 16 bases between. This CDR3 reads CASSFGSDPGEQYF. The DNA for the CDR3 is TGTGCCAGCAGTTTCGGGAGCGACCCAGGGGAGCAGTACTTC.

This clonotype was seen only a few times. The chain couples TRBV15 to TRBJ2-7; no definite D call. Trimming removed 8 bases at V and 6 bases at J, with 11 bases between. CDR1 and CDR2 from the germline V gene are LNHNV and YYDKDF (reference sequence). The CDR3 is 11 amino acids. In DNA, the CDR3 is TGTGCCACCGTGGACGGTTCCGAGCAGTACTTC. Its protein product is CATVDGSEQYF. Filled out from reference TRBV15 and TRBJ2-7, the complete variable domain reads DAMVIQNPRYQVTQFGKPVTLSCSQTLNHNVMYWYQQKSSQAPKLLFHYYDKDFNNEADTPDNFQSRRPNTSFCFLDIRSPGLGDTAMYLCATVDGSEQYFGPGTRLTVT.